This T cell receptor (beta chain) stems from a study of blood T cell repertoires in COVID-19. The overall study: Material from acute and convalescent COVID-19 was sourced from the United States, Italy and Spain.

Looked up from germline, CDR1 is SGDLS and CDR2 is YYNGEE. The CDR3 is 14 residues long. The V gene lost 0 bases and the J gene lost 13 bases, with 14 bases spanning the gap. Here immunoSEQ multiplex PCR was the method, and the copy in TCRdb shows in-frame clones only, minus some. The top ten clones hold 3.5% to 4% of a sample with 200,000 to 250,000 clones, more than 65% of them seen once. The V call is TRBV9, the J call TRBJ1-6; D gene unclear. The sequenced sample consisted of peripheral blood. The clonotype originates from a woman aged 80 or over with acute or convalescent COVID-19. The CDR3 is CASSVDGVRSPLHF. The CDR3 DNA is TGTGCCAGCAGCGTAGACGGGGTACGATCTCCCCTCCACTTT.